Here is one T cell receptor (beta chain) with its context. This clone has only one observation. Its antigen target is currently unknown. No base qualities exist here, and no much larger clone lies one base off it. TCRbeta CDR3 regions were amplified from genomic DNA using the immunoSEQ Assay, a bias-controlled multiplex PCR. Per the source publication's procedure: Nucleated cell counts per sample were estimated from amplification of reference gene primers within the assay. To quantify the absolute abundance of each unique TCRbeta CDR3 rearrangement, sequence reads were collapsed and filtered. Productive Simpson clonality was computed per sample as the square root of Simpson's diversity index over productive rearrangements. Sourced from immuneACCESS, this table was stored by TCRdb with only in-frame sequences that have V and J called. A share of the clones is absent; for the studies checked, an unresolved V gene accounts for under half, and the remainder has no known explanation. V and J calls and clone size come straight from that table; D and trimming were deduced from the DNA. The sample records about 530,000 clones, 85% to 90% of which are singletons. Together, the top ten hold around 7.8% of the sample.

One collaborating source in Seattle enrolled patients during active infection and followed them longitudinally through the course of disease. Each collaborating institution followed its own protocols to collect whole blood in K2EDTA tubes. For TCRbeta analysis, collaborators shipped samples in one of three forms: frozen whole blood, isolated PBMCs, or DNA extracted from either of those sample types. The data stem from a study of blood T cell repertoires in COVID-19 (dated by TCRdb to about 2020). Regarding the complete study: Collaborator samples came from the United States, Italy and Spain and covered acute and convalescent phases of COVID-19. The prospective study material was composed of cDNA or gDNA derived from T cells, B-cell-depleted T cells, or PBMCs. Deeply sampled blood TCRbeta repertoires from subjects exposed to, actively infected with, or recovered from COVID-19 were included in the dataset. The repertoires were made available in a free public database intended to serve as a resource for research on the immune response to SARS-CoV-2. Samples came from the ongoing ImmuneRACE study (first 160 participants) plus 1,254 subjects from 6 global collaborators. Sample metadata almost always included a de-identified subject ID, COVID-19 status, age in years and sex. HLA class I and class II types, where available, came from metadata supplied by the sample provider rather than from assay-based typing.

Results the study describes overall, beyond this receptor: The quantity of clinical and demographic metadata differed by source and by participant and was supplied without curation.

The receptor was isolated from a woman aged 50 to 60 with COVID-19, enrolled during active disease. The sample was peripheral blood.

The CDR3 reads as follows: CASSAGTGENSPLHF. The nucleotide sequence is TGTGCCAGCAGCGCCGGGACAGGGGAAAATTCACCCCTCCACTTT. The sequence is built from TRBV3-1 (or the pseudogene TRBV3-2) and TRBJ1-6; the central 10 bases match TRBD1. There are 15 amino acids in the CDR3, from cysteine to phenylalanine inclusive. CDR3 DNA only is kept here, 45 bases in frame from base 1. The germline V gene (reference sequence) provides CDR1 LGHDT and CDR2 YNNKEL. The germline V and J ends show losses of 5 bases and 7 bases respectively, and no gene match explains 5 bases of the junction.